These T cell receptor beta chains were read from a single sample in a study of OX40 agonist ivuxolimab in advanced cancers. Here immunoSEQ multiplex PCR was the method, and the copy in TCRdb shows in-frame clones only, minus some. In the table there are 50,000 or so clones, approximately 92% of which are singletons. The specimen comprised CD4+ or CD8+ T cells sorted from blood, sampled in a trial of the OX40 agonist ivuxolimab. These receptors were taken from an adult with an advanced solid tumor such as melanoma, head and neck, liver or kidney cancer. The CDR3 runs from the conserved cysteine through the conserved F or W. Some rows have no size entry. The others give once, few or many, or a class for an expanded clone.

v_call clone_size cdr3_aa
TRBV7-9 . CASSFPQDTQYF
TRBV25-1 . CASSEENGQPQETQYF
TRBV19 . CASSPAGQWGQPQHF
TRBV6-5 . CASSYGQSIQETQYF
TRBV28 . CASSSRTSGRSDTQYF
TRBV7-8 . CASSLVRNTEAFF
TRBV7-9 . CASRPEGYEQYF
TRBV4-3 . CASSHTTGFGEQFF
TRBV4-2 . CASSPRTSGSPDTQYF
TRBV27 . CASSWGGGASGYTF
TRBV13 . CASSFPLLAGESDTQYF
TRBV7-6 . CASSLGGGSRQETQYF
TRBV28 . CASSLVGDTEAFF
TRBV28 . CASSWTGPEQYF
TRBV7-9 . CASSDGTHNEQFF
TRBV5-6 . CASSLVRFGGGEQFF
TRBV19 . CASSIQHRGNTEAFF
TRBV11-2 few CASSFPLAGRRDHIQYF
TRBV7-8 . CASSLWGFKETQYF
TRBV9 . CASSGQSTGKYGYTF